Shown below are 26 T cell receptor beta chains from a single sample sequenced in a study of identical twins. In TCRdb, the 5' RACE reads were re-called with MiXCR into one record per CDR3 protein. The table has about 920,000 distinct CDR3 sequences, 9% to 15% seen once; the top ten hold about 1.5%. These same records also appear under a second study, on yellow fever vaccine responses in identical twins.

Sequenced material: PBMCs. These receptors were collected from a young woman in good health.

There are many counts of this clonotype. The J gene is TRBJ1-2, the V gene TRBV24-1; D gene uncertain. Germline V gives CDR1 KGHDR, CDR2 SFDVKD. The CDR3 has 11 amino acids. Trimming shortened V by 0 bases and J by 7 bases, and 2 bases separated the two germline ends. CDR3 protein: CATSDLVGYTF. For the CDR3, the DNA is TGTGCCACCAGTGATTTGGTTGGCTACACCTTC.

This chain connects TRBV5-5 to TRBJ2-7, with 7 bases that match TRBD1. Germline CDR1 is SGHKS and CDR2 is YYEKEE (reference sequence). The CDR3 length is 16 residues. Trimming cost V 0 bases and J 1 base; bases outside gene matches: 7. CDR3 residues: CASSLERQGLSYEQYF. CDR3 in DNA: TGTGCCAGCAGCTTGGAACGACAGGGCCTATCCTACGAGCAGTACTTC.

This clonotype has more than one count but fewer than ten. The rearrangement uses TRBV7-8 and TRBJ2-3, with 7 bases identical to TRBD2. Germline V gene sequence: CDR1 SGHVS, CDR2 FQNEAQ. Trimming cost V 6 bases and J 2 bases; bases outside gene matches: 5. The CDR3 has 14 amino acids. The CDR3 loop reads CASRLAENTDTQYF. CDR3 DNA: TGTGCCAGCAGGCTAGCGGAGAACACAGATACGCAGTATTTT.

The V call is TRBV12-3 or TRBV12-4, the J call TRBJ2-7; 10 positions match TRBD2. The CDR3 extends over 11 amino acids. CDR3 amino acids: CGTSGSYEQYF. Here the CDR3 DNA reads TGTGGGACTAGCGGATCCTACGAGCAGTACTTC.

This clonotype came up a few times. The CDR3 region is CASRAGGATGTGELFF. CDR3 in DNA: TGCGCCAGCAGGGCCGGGGGGGCGACTGGAACCGGGGAGCTGTTTTTT. The rearrangement links TRBV5-1 to TRBJ2-2, with 8 positions matching TRBD2. V gave up 5 bases and J gave up 5 bases; unmatched junction bases: 11. The germline V gene has CDR1 SGHRS and CDR2 YFSETQ. The CDR3 is made up of 16 amino acids.

The J gene is TRBJ2-6, the V gene TRBV6-5; D is unclear. V was clipped by 1 base and J by 1 base, with 11 bases between them. The CDR3 is 17 residues long. From germline, CDR1 is MNHEY and CDR2 SVGAGI. DNA for the CDR3: TGTGCCAGCAGTTACTGGCTCGTGGGTTCTGGGGCCAACGTCCTGACTTTC. The encoded protein is CASSYWLVGSGANVLTF.

The V gene is TRBV7-6, the J gene TRBJ2-1; no definite D call. The V and J ends lost 4 bases and 8 bases respectively, with 12 bases between them. The CDR3 spans 13 residues. The germline gives CDR1 SGHVS, CDR2 FNYEAQ. The CDR3 here is CASSSRLVDEQFF. The DNA of the CDR3 is TGTGCCAGCAGCTCCCGACTGGTGGATGAGCAGTTCTTC.

In its sample, this clonotype was seen a few times. The chain employs TRBV11-2 and TRBJ2-1; a possible D gene is TRBD2 (6 bases). The CDR3 runs to 14 residues. Trimming stripped 4 bases from V and 5 bases from J, with 12 bases between. Germline V lookup: CDR1 SGHAT, CDR2 FQNNGV. The CDR3 region has the DNA TGTGCCAGCAGCTACCGGGACTCTGACAATGAGCAGTTCTTC. Its translation is CASSYRDSDNEQFF.

This clonotype was recorded at least ten times. The chain uses TRBV12-3 or TRBV12-4 and TRBJ2-1, with D possibly matching TRBD2 (5 bases). CDR3 length: 15 residues. Trimming removed 6 bases at V and 4 bases at J, with 16 bases between. The chain's CDR3 is CASSQPLLGYNEQFF. The CDR3 nucleotides are TGTGCCAGCAGCCAACCCCTACTAGGTTACAATGAGCAGTTCTTC.

This clonotype occurred a few times. The V call is TRBV15, the J call TRBJ2-3; tentatively, D is TRBD1 (6 bases). V shed 8 bases and J shed 1 base, with 19 bases lying between them. CDR3 length equals 16 residues. Germline V gene lookup returns CDR1 LNHNV and CDR2 YYDKDF (reference sequence). The CDR3 region has the DNA TGTGCCACCTCGGGCCCGCAGGGACATCGCACAGATACGCAGTATTTT. Protein: CATSGPQGHRTDTQYF. Combining the CDR3 with reference TRBV15 and TRBJ2-3 gives the whole variable domain DAMVIQNPRYQVTQFGKPVTLSCSQTLNHNVMYWYQQKSSQAPKLLFHYYDKDFNNEADTPDNFQSRRPNTSFCFLDIRSPGLGDTAMYLCATSGPQGHRTDTQYFGPGTRLTVL.

This clonotype was counted at least ten times. V and J are TRBV6-5 and TRBJ2-5; TRBD2 agrees at 9 bases. Germline CDR1 is MNHEY and CDR2 is SVGAGI. CDR3 length: 14 residues. The ends lost 4 bases at V and 3 bases at J; junction bases unmatched: 3. CDR3 amino acids: CASSWGLAEETQYF. The CDR3 DNA reads as TGTGCCAGCAGTTGGGGACTAGCCGAAGAGACCCAGTACTTC.

This clonotype has at least ten counts. CDR3 sequence reads: CASSVSLTGAYGYTF. CDR3 nucleotides: TGTGCCAGCAGCGTATCTCTGACAGGGGCCTATGGCTACACCTTC. V usage is TRBV9 and J usage is TRBJ1-2; 8 bases map to TRBD1. V lost 1 base and J lost 4; bases outside the gene matches: 6. The CDR3 runs to 15 residues. Germline lookup yields CDR1 SGDLS and CDR2 YYNGEE.

This clonotype has just a few counts. The V gene is TRBV15, the J gene TRBJ2-5; TRBD2 matches 10 bases. The J segment lost 5 bases and the V segment lost 5 bases, leaving 11 bases of the junction unmatched. CDR1 and CDR2 (germline): LNHNV, YYDKDF (reference sequence). CDR3 size: 16 residues. The CDR3 sequence: CATSRRSGGAFETQYF. In DNA form, the CDR3 reads TGTGCCACCAGCCGGAGGAGCGGGGGGGCCTTTGAGACCCAGTACTTC. Based on the CDR3 plus reference TRBV15 and TRBJ2-5, the full variable domain is DAMVIQNPRYQVTQFGKPVTLSCSQTLNHNVMYWYQQKSSQAPKLLFHYYDKDFNNEADTPDNFQSRRPNTSFCFLDIRSPGLGDTAMYLCATSRRSGGAFETQYFGPGTRLLVL.

The chain carries TRBV24-1 and TRBJ2-7; TRBD1 agrees at 8 bases. The CDR3 covers 17 residues. V lost 3 bases and J lost 3; bases outside the gene matches: 12. Per the germline V gene, CDR1 is KGHDR and CDR2 is SFDVKD. CDR3 bases: TGTGCCACCAGTGATCCGCGCAGACAGGGGTGGTACTACGAGCAGTACGTC. This translates into CATSDPRRQGWYYEQYV.

This clonotype was counted many times. V is TRBV20-1 and J is TRBJ2-7; 12 bases map to TRBD2. The CDR3 runs 14 residues. With V trimmed by 1 base and J by 6 bases, 4 bases remained unmatched. Germline CDR1 DFQATT, CDR2 SNEGSKA (reference sequence). The CDR3 spells CSARGWGLAGEQYF. The CDR3 nucleotides read TGCAGTGCTAGAGGATGGGGACTAGCGGGCGAGCAGTACTTC.

J is TRBJ2-7 and V is TRBV28; tentatively, D is TRBD1 (6 bases). This CDR3 contains 15 residues. V lost 6 bases and J 1 base, leaving 16 bases between the germline ends. CDR1 is MDHEN, CDR2 SYDVKM, per germline. The CDR3 bases are TGTGCCAGCAGCCTCAGGGGAGTAGGATCCTACGAGCAGTACGTC. Translated: CASSLRGVGSYEQYV.

Only a few counts were recorded for this clonotype. This chain joins TRBV10-1 and TRBJ2-2, with D hard to call. This CDR3 has 12 amino acids. Deletions cut 2 bases from V and 8 bases from J, with 6 bases between. The germline gives CDR1 WNHNN, CDR2 SYGVQD (reference sequence). The CDR3 region is CASSEVRGELFF. CDR3 coding DNA: TGCGCCAGCAGTGAGGTCCGTGGGGAGCTGTTTTTT.

This clonotype was detected only a few times. The chain couples TRBV5-1 to TRBJ2-6; D may be TRBD2 (5 bases). This CDR3 contains 16 residues. In germline, CDR1 is SGHRS, CDR2 YFSETQ. With 0 bases removed from V and 3 bases from J, the gap between germline ends came to 10 bases. CDR3 coding DNA: TGCGCCAGCAGCTTGGAGCTGGGGAGTGGGGCCAACGTCCTGACTTTC. This translates into CASSLELGSGANVLTF.

In its sample, this clonotype was seen once. V and J are TRBV18 and TRBJ2-5; 8 nucleotides agree with TRBD2. V was pared by 2 bases and J by 2 bases, with 4 bases of the junction left unmatched. This CDR3 contains 15 residues. CDR1 is KGHSH and CDR2 is LQKENI in the germline V gene. In nucleotides, the CDR3 is TGTGCCAGCTCACCAGTACTAGCGGTACAAGAGACCCAGTACTTC. It codes for CASSPVLAVQETQYF.

This rearrangement joins TRBV29-1 to TRBJ2-2, with D possibly being TRBD1 or TRBD2 (7 bases each). Trimming shortened V by 6 bases and J by 4 bases, and 12 bases separated the two germline ends. CDR3 size: 13 residues. The germline CDR1 and CDR2 sequences are SQVTM and ANQGSEA. CDR3 bases: TGCAGCGTGACAGGGAGGGGCACCGGGGAGCTGTTTTTT. Protein product: CSVTGRGTGELFF.

The rearrangement uses TRBV10-3 and TRBJ2-7; TRBD2 matches at 10 bases. The CDR3 spans 15 residues. The V and J ends lost 6 bases and 2 bases, in that order; junction bases with no gene match: 7. Per the germline V gene, CDR1 is ENHRY and CDR2 is SYGVKD. This CDR3 is CAIRAGGPITYEQYF. In DNA form, the CDR3 reads TGTGCCATCAGAGCGGGAGGGCCCATTACCTACGAGCAGTACTTC.

The chain carries TRBV27 and TRBJ2-1, with 7 nucleotides matching TRBD2. The CDR3 is made up of 13 amino acids. Germline lookup yields CDR1 MNHEY and CDR2 SMNVEV (reference sequence). After removal of 5 bases from V and 5 bases from J, the junction contained 3 bases not matched to a gene. This CDR3 reads CASSRDYDNEQFF. CDR3 nucleotides: TGTGCCAGCAGTAGGGACTACGACAATGAGCAGTTCTTC.

V is TRBV20-1 and J is TRBJ2-7; D is ambiguous. This CDR3 has 13 amino acids. Germline V CDR1 and CDR2: DFQATT, SNEGSKA (reference sequence). Trimming removed 6 bases from V and 0 bases from J, with 12 bases in between. The CDR3 is CSAWRGNSYEQYV. The DNA for the CDR3 is TGCAGTGCCTGGCGAGGCAACTCCTACGAGCAGTACGTC.

This clonotype was counted only a few times. This chain uses TRBV19 with TRBJ1-2; 10 bases are shared with TRBD1. The CDR3 contains 20 residues. V lost 6 bases, J lost 2 bases, and 21 bases stayed unmatched. Germline V gives CDR1 LNHDA, CDR2 SQIVND (reference sequence). The CDR3 DNA follows: TGTGCCAGTAGAAGAGAACCGATCGGGACAGGGGCGTCCCTGAACTATGGCTACACCTTC. Translation gives CASRREPIGTGASLNYGYTF. Variable domain in full (rest from reference TRBV19 and TRBJ1-2): DGGITQSPKYLFRKEGQNVTLSCEQNLNHDAMYWYRQDPGQGLRLIYYSQIVNDFQKGDIAEGYSVSREKKESFPLTVTSAQKNPTAFYLCASRREPIGTGASLNYGYTFGSGTRLTVV.

The chain combines TRBV28 with TRBJ1-5, with D unresolved. Germline CDR1 MDHEN, CDR2 SYDVKM. Trimming removed 6 bases at V and 6 bases at J, with 15 bases between. The CDR3 is 14 amino acids. CDR3 protein: CASRQTAYPQPQHF. CDR3 nucleotide sequence: TGTGCCAGCAGACAGACGGCGTACCCTCAGCCCCAGCATTTT.

The V and J genes are TRBV7-6 and TRBJ2-3; D is unresolved. CDR1 is SGHVS, CDR2 FNYEAQ, per germline. The germline V and J ends were trimmed by 5 bases and 6 bases, with 18 bases remaining between them. The CDR3 contains 15 residues. CDR3 region: CASSPSYEEWDTQYF. The CDR3 DNA reads TGTGCCAGCAGCCCCTCGTATGAGGAGTGGGATACGCAGTATTTT.